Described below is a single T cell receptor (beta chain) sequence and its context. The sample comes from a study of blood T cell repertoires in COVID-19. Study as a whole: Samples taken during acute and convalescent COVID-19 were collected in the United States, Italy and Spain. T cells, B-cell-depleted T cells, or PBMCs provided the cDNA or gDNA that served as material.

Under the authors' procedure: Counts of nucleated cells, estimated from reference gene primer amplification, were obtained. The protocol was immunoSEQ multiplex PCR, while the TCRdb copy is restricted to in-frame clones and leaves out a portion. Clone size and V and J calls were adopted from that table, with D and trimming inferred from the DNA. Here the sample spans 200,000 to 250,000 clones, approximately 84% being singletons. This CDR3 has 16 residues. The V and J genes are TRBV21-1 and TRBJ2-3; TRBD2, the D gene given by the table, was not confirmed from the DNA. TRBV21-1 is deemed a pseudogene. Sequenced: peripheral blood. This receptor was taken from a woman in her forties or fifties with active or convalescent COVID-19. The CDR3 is CASSKVLAGVTDTQYF. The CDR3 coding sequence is TGTGCCAGCAGCAAAGTTCTAGCGGGAGTCACAGATACGCAGTATTTT.